These 21 T cell receptor beta chains were sequenced from one sample in a study of shared clonotypes between healthy human individuals. Produced via immunoSEQ multiplex PCR; TCRdb's table is partial and in-frame only. Among about 980,000 clones, approximately 80% were seen once, and the ten largest hold approximately 1.5%. Material for sequencing was memory CD4+ T cells sorted from blood. Noted subset: CD45RA-negative fraction. These TCRs come from a man younger than 35 in good health.

The V gene is TRBV5-4, the J gene TRBJ2-1; possible D gene TRBD2, 5 bases. Trimming took 2 bases from V and 4 from J, leaving 10 bases between them. Germline V CDR1 and CDR2: SGHNT, YYREEE (reference sequence). This CDR3 contains 14 residues. The CDR3 DNA follows: TGTGCCAGCAGCTTAGGAGCGGAGTACAATGAGCAGTTCTTC. It codes for CASSLGAEYNEQFF.

The chain couples TRBV10-3 to TRBJ2-1; 15 bases line up with TRBD2. The V and J ends lost 5 bases and 5 bases, in that order; junction bases with no gene match: 4. The germline CDR1 and CDR2 sequences are ENHRY and SYGVKD. CDR3 length: 16 amino acids. CDR3 sequence (DNA): TGTGCCATCAGTTCCGGGACTAGCGGGAGGAACAATGAGCAGTTCTTC. It is translated as CAISSGTSGRNNEQFF.

This clone was seen a handful of times. DNA for the CDR3: TGTGCCAGTAGCGAGGTCACAGGGGGCTTAAGTCCCCAGCATTTT. As protein: CASSEVTGGLSPQHF. The V gene is TRBV19, the J gene TRBJ1-5, with 9 bases identical to TRBD1. Germline loops: CDR1 LNHDA, CDR2 SQIVND (reference sequence). The trim removed 6 bases at V and 10 bases at J, leaving 13 bases unmatched. The CDR3 spans 15 residues.

This clone was observed many times. Other DNA sequences in the sample encode the same CDR3. The chain uses TRBV6-1 and TRBJ1-5, with a tentative D call TRBD1 (5 bases). Trimming removed 2 bases at V and 2 bases at J, with 7 bases between. CDR3 length: 14 amino acids. Germline values: CDR1 MNHNS, CDR2 SASEGT. The DNA for the CDR3 is TGTGCCAGCAGTGAAATGGGGGGCAATCAGCCCCAGCATTTT. Amino acid sequence: CASSEMGGNQPQHF.

This clone was detected a few times. This sample also contains other DNA sequences that code for the same CDR3. This chain joins TRBV5-1 and TRBJ1-2; weak D call: TRBD1 (6 bases). CDR1 is SGHRS, CDR2 YFSETQ, per germline. V shed 4 bases and J shed 4 bases, with 14 bases lying between them. CDR3 length: 14 amino acids. DNA of the CDR3: TGCGCCAGCAGCGGGGACATCGGAGGCTATGGCTACACCTTC. This gives the protein CASSGDIGGYGYTF.

The genes are TRBV11-2 and TRBJ2-7; 8 nucleotides match TRBD1. Germline CDR1 and CDR2: SGHAT and FQNNGV. The CDR3 has 16 residues. V gave up 5 bases and J gave up 5 bases; unmatched junction bases: 14. This CDR3 reads CASSATGGKYRDEQYF. CDR3 nucleotides: TGTGCCAGCAGCGCAACAGGGGGAAAGTATCGCGACGAGCAGTACTTC.

A note on this clone: One junction end does not reproduce the germline sequence, and a read error may be involved. V gene TRBV28 combines with J gene TRBJ2-1; tentatively, D is TRBD1 (6 bases). CDR1 is MDHEN and CDR2 is SYDVKM in the germline V gene. The CDR3 length is 12 residues. For the CDR3, the DNA is TGTGCCAGCAGTTCCCCACAGGGCTGGCTGCTCTTC. As protein: CASSSPQGWLLF.

V is TRBV2 and J is TRBJ1-5; 9 nucleotides line up with TRBD1. Germline-derived CDR1 and CDR2 are SNHLY and FYNNEI. J gave up 5 bases and V 1 base, and 18 bases lay outside the gene matches. The CDR3 is made up of 20 amino acids. The CDR3 here is CASSEVGRNRGRNVDQPQHF. CDR3 coding DNA: TGTGCCAGCAGTGAAGTAGGGAGAAACAGGGGGCGAAATGTCGATCAGCCCCAGCATTTT.

On this clone itself: This same CDR3 is encoded by further DNA sequences in the sample. The chain couples TRBV5-1 to TRBJ2-3; maybe TRBD2 (6 bases). V was shortened by 0 bases and J by 0 bases, with 8 bases between the two germline ends. The CDR3 is 15 residues long. Germline CDR1 is SGHRS and CDR2 is YFSETQ. The DNA for the CDR3 is TGCGCCAGCAGCTTGGCCGGGACTAGCACAGATACGCAGTATTTT. This sequence encodes CASSLAGTSTDTQYF.

The rearrangement uses TRBV19 and TRBJ2-3; tentative D call: TRBD1 (6 bases). The CDR3 spans 15 residues. The germline V and J ends were trimmed by 5 bases and 0 bases, with 12 bases remaining between them. Per the germline V gene, CDR1 is LNHDA and CDR2 is SQIVND (reference sequence). The DNA of the CDR3 is TGTGCCAGTAGTTTACAGGGAACTAGCACAGATACGCAGTATTTT. Translation: CASSLQGTSTDTQYF.

Of note for this clone: Other nucleotide sequences in the sample specify the same CDR3. The gene calls are TRBV10-3 and TRBJ2-3, with TRBD2 identical over 7 bases. Germline trimming cut 0 bases from V and 2 bases from J; bases unmatched to any gene: 5. CDR1 ENHRY and CDR2 SYGVKD come from the germline V gene. This CDR3 is 16 amino acids long. CDR3 nucleotide sequence: TGTGCCATCAGTGAGTCCGGGCTAGCGGCCACAGATACGCAGTATTTT. Protein sequence: CAISESGLAATDTQYF.

The chain recombines TRBV19 with TRBJ1-1; 8 positions agree with TRBD1. The CDR3 is 13 residues long. The V gene's germline CDR1 is LNHDA and CDR2 SQIVND (reference sequence). Trimming cost V 3 bases and J 10 bases; bases outside gene matches: 7. CDR3 coding DNA: TGTGCCAGTAGTATTCAACAGGGGGTGTCAGCTTTCTTT. Translating gives CASSIQQGVSAFF. Full variable domain (outside the CDR3, taken from reference TRBV19 and TRBJ1-1): DGGITQSPKYLFRKEGQNVTLSCEQNLNHDAMYWYRQDPGQGLRLIYYSQIVNDFQKGDIAEGYSVSREKKESFPLTVTSAQKNPTAFYLCASSIQQGVSAFFGQGTRLTVV.

The CDR3 spells CASSHGLAGGRDEQYF. The CDR3 DNA reads TGTGCCAGCAGCCACGGACTAGCGGGAGGGAGGGACGAGCAGTACTTC. The V call is TRBV7-2, the J call TRBJ2-7; 15 nucleotides match TRBD2. CDR1 and CDR2 from the germline V gene are SGHTA and FQGNSA. The CDR3 extends over 16 amino acids. V shed 5 bases, J shed 5 bases, and the junction held 7 bases outside the gene matches. The complete variable domain, with remaining parts taken from reference TRBV7-2 and TRBJ2-7, reads GAGVSQSPSNKVTEKGKDVELRCDPISGHTALYWYRQSLGQGLEFLIYFQGNSAPDKSGLPSDRFSAERTGGSVSTLTIQRTQQEDSAVYLCASSHGLAGGRDEQYFGPGTRLTVT.

V gene TRBV5-4 combines with J gene TRBJ1-1; tentatively, D is TRBD1 (5 bases). The V and J ends lost 5 bases and 3 bases respectively, with 11 bases between them. The CDR3 length is 13 residues. CDR1 is SGHNT, CDR2 YYREEE, per germline (reference sequence). The CDR3 spells CASSQDRYTEAFF. In nucleotides, the CDR3 is TGTGCCAGCAGTCAAGACAGATACACTGAAGCTTTCTTT.

The rearrangement joins TRBV5-4 to TRBJ1-3; 8 bases align to TRBD1. Germline V CDR1 and CDR2: SGHNT, YYREEE (reference sequence). The V and J ends lost 3 bases and 7 bases, in that order; junction bases with no gene match: 12. CDR3 length equals 16 residues. CDR3: CASSSGQATGGNTIYF. The CDR3, as DNA: TGTGCCAGCAGCTCGGGACAGGCGACGGGCGGGAACACCATATATTTT.

Concerning this clone: This sequence may be a read error, since a much larger clone differs from it by one base. The J gene is TRBJ2-1, the V gene TRBV5-6; 8 nucleotides align to TRBD2. This CDR3 is 14 amino acids long. V was pared by 4 bases and J by 4 bases, with 4 bases of the junction left unmatched. Germline lookup yields CDR1 SGHDT and CDR2 YYEEEE. The CDR3 here is CASSGLAGYNEQFF. The CDR3 nucleotides read TGTGCCAGCAGCGGATTAGCGGGGTACAATGAGCAGTTCTTC.

The rearrangement uses TRBV7-9 and TRBJ1-2; unclear D gene. The CDR3 sequence is 13 residues long. Germline CDR1 SEHNR, CDR2 FQNEAQ (reference sequence). With 5 bases removed from V and 2 bases from J, the gap between germline ends came to 9 bases. As DNA, the CDR3 is TGTGCCAGCAGCCCTGAAGACAACTATGGCTACACCTTC. This translates into CASSPEDNYGYTF.

The chain links TRBV9 to TRBJ2-7; TRBD2 matches 11 bases. In germline, CDR1 is SGDLS, CDR2 YYNGEE. CDR3 length equals 15 residues. Trimming removed 3 bases from V and 4 bases from J; junction bases left unmatched: 6. The CDR3 sequence is CASSEAGTSGYEQYF. The CDR3 bases are TGTGCCAGCAGCGAAGCCGGGACTAGCGGTTACGAGCAGTACTTC.

This sequence joins TRBV2 and TRBJ2-2, with 9 bases that match TRBD1. J lost 2 bases, V lost 6 bases, and 7 bases had no gene match. There are 16 residues in the CDR3. The germline V gene encodes CDR1 SNHLY and CDR2 FYNNEI. The CDR3 protein is CASSPRGQGNTGELFF. CDR3 bases: TGTGCCAGCAGCCCACGGGGACAGGGTAACACCGGGGAGCTGTTTTTT.

Concerning this clone: Other DNA sequences within the sample encode an identical CDR3. The chain couples TRBV5-1 to TRBJ2-1; TRBD2 matches 9 bases. The CDR3 is 15 amino acids. The germline CDR1 and CDR2 sequences are SGHRS and YFSETQ. V dropped 3 bases and J dropped 2; count of bases not matched to a gene: 3. CDR3 DNA: TGCGCCAGCAGCTCGACTAGCGGCCCCTACAATGAGCAGTTCTTC. This encodes CASSSTSGPYNEQFF.

This chain uses TRBV6-5 with TRBJ1-6; D gene unclear. CDR1 is MNHEY, CDR2 SVGAGI, per germline. V was pared by 7 bases and J by 1 base, with 8 bases between. The CDR3 is 14 residues long. The CDR3 region is CASTWRSYNSPLHF. The CDR3 DNA reads TGTGCCAGCACCTGGAGGTCCTATAATTCACCCCTCCACTTT.